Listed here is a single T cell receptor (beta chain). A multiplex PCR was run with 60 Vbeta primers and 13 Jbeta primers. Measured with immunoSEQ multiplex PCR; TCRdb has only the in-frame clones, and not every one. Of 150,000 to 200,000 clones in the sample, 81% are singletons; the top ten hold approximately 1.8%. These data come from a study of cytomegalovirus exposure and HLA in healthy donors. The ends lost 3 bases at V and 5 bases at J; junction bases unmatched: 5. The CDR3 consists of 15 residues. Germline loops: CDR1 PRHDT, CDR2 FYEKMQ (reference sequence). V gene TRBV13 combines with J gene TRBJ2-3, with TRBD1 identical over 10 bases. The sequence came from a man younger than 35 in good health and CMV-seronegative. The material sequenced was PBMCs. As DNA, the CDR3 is TGTGCCAGCAGCTTGGGGGGGACAGGGGTAGATACGCAGTATTTT. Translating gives CASSLGGTGVDTQYF.